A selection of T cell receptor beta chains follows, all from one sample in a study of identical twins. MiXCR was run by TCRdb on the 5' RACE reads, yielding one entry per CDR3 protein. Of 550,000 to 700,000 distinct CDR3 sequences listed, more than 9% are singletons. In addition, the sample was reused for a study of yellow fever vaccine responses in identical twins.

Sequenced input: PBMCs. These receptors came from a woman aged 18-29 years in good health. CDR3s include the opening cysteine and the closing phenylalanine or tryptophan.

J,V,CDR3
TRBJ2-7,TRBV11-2,CASSSTGTAESYEQYF
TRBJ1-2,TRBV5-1,CASSLYGGDGYTF
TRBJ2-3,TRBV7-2,CASRRTGGRDTQYF
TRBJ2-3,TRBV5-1,CASSLAPFSGGEGSTQYF
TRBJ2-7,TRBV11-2,CASSSGTHFSYEQYF
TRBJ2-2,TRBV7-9,CASSLLAGGFGELFF
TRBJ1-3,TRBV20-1,CSAGGGLNTIYF
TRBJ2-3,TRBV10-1,CASSVSKSTDTQYF
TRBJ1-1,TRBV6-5,CASSSGTANTEAFF
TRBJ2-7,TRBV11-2,CASSSGLTGGYYEQYF
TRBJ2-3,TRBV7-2,CASSILAVYDTQYF
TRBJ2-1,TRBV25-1,CASSEWRASYNEQFF
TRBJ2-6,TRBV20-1,CSATAGRSGANVLTF
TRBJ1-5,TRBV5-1,CASSLGLVGQPQHF
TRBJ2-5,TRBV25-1,CASSQGALARETQYF
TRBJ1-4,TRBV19,CASEDYAEKLFF
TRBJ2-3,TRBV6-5,CASSYAPSGGTRDTQYF
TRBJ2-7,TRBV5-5,CASSSGRQGYEQYF
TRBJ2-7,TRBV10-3,CAISESRLAGSGGQYF
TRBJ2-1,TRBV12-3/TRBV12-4,CASLDPADEQFF
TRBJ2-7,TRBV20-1,CSAYREGRSLPEQYF
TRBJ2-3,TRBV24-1,CATRLTGSDTQYF
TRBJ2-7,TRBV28,CASSPQTGTYEQYF
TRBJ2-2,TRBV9,CASSVGGGNTGELFF
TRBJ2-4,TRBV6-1,CASRGLGAGNIQYF
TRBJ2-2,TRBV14,CASSQVRVTGELFF
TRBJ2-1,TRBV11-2,CASSPGLGQGNEQFF
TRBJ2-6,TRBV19,CASSKRSGANVLTF
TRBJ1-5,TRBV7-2,CASSTRGGGNQPQHF
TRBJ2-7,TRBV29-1,CSVRQLSGYEQYF
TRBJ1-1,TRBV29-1,CSVDEDTEAFF
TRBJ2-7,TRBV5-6,CASSQWIERHEQYF
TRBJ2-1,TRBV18,CASSPVAGTYSYNEQFF
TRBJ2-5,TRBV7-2,CASSPWTSGGKETQYF
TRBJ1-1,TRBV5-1,CASSLGAGVSEAFF
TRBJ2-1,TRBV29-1,CSVEDFSAGTSGVSEQFF
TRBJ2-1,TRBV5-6,CASSWGQGRYNEQFF
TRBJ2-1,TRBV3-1,CASSHRGTGAYNEQFF
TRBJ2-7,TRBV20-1,CSARGRLANYEQYF
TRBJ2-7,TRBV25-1,CASSDKRWGQRSYEQYF
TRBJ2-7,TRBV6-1,CASSEETDYEQYF
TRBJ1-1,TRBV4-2,CASSRTTELNTEAFF
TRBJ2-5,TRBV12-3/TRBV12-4,CASSFLAGGEETQYF
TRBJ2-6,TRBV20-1,CSATRKGAHSGANVLTF
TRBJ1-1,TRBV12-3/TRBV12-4,CASSLADRVFTEAFF